This record looks at one T cell receptor beta chain sequence and its context. This clonotype has a count of ten or more. Its binding antigen is unknown. Nothing much larger sits one base from this clone, and base qualities are not available. The study was a case-control design nested within a healthcare worker cohort in London, UK, with weekly nasopharyngeal swab PCR tests and blood sampling. Healthcare workers were recruited during the week of the UK lockdown, between 23 and 31 March 2020, and followed weekly for up to roughly 16 weeks. This sample is part of a study of early T cells in non-severe SARS-CoV-2 infection (dated by TCRdb to 2020 to 2023). A note on the overall study: Bulk RNA from unsorted whole blood was used for TCR sequencing, so alpha and beta chains could not be paired. General findings and caveats noted by the study authors: VDJdb matching was skewed toward anti-spike CD8 responses, so virus-specific expansions were likely underestimated and private and CD4 specificities were missed.

Libraries came from 5' RACE. Sequencing relied on a NextSeq 500. To correct for sequencing error and PCR bias, the TCR library protocol tagged individual cDNA molecules with unique molecular identifiers. Both TCR alpha and beta chains were sequenced, and tight co-correlation was observed between alpha and beta sequence abundances in each sample. The authors' analysis ran thus. V gene, J gene and CDR3 annotation of TCR sequences was performed with Decombinator V4. TCRs were defined as expanded if a significant change between any two time points was detected under a Poisson model with p below 0.0001. TCR abundances were normalised to the total number of TCRs sequenced per sample and expressed as counts per million. VDJdb, accessed 1 November 2021, was searched for CMV, EBV and SARS-CoV-2 annotated TCRs, excluding TCRs annotated for multiple antigens. TCRdb applied fastp at Q25 and MiXCR to the public reads, then kept only in-frame beta chains. Each entry merges the rows of one CDR3 protein and shows their most common DNA and genes. These V and J calls derive from TCRdb rather than the authors' analysis. The sample contains tens of thousands of distinct CDR3 sequences, around 6.5% of them found a single time. Together, the top ten hold roughly 4.4% of the sample.

Sequenced sample: whole blood. The sequence derives from an adult who was a healthcare worker with PCR-confirmed SARS-CoV-2 infection or an uninfected control (not recorded which).

Here the CDR3 is given as CASSLPGTSGRRGGMVGEQYF. Here is the DNA: TGTGCCAGCAGTCTACCTGGGACTAGCGGGAGGCGAGGGGGTATGGTGGGCGAGCAGTACTTC. In this chain, TRBV28 is recombined with TRBJ2-7; 15 bases in the junction line up with TRBD2. Including the terminal cysteine and phenylalanine, the CDR3 comprises 21 residues. The sequence is cut down to CDR3 DNA, 63 bases in frame from base 1. The germline V gene provides CDR1 MDHEN and CDR2 SYDVKM. V ends up 5 bases short and J 6 bases short, with an unmatched junction base count of 23.